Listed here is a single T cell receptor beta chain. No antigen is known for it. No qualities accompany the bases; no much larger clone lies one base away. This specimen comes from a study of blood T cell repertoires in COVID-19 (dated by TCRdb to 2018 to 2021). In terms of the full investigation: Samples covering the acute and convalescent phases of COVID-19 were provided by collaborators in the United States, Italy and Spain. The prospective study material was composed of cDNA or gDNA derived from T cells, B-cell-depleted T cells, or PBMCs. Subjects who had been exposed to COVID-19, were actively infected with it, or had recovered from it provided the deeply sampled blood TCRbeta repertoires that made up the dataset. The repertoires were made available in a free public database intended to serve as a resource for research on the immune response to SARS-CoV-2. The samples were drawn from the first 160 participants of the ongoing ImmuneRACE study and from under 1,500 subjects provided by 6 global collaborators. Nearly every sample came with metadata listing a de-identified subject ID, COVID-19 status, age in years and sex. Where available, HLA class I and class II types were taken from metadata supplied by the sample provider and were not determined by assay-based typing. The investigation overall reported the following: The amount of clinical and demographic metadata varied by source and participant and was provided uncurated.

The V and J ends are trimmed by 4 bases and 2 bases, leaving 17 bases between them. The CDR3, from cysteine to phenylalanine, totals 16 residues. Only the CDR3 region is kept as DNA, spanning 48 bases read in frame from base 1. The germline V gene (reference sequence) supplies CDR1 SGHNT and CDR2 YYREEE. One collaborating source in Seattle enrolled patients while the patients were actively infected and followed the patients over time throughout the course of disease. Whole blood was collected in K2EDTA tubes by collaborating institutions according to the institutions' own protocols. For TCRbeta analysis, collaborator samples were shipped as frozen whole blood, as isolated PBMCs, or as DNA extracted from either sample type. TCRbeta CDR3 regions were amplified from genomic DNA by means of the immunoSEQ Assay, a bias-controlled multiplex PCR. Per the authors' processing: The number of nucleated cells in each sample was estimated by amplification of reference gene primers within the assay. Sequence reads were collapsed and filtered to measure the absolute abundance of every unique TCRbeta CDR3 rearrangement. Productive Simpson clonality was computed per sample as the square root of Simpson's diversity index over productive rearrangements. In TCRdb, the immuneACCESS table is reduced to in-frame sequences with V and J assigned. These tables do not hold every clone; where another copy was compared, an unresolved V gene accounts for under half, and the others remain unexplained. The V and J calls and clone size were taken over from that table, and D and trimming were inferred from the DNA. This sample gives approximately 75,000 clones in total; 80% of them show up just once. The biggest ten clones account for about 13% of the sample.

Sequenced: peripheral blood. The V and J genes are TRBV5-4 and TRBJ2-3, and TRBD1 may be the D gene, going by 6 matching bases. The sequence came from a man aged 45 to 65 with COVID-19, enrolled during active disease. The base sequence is TGTGCCAGCAGCCCTGGACAGTCGACGGTCACAGATACGCAGTATTTT. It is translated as CASSPGQSTVTDTQYF.